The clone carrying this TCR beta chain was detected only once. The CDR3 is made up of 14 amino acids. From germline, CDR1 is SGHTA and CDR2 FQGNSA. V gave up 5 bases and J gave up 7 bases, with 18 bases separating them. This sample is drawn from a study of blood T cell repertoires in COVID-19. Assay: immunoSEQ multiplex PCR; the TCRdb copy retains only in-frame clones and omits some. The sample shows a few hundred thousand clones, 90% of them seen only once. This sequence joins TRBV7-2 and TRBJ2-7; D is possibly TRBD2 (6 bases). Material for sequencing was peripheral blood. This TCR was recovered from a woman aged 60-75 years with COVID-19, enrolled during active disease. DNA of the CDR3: TGTGCCAGCAGCGTCGGGACTGCAGTTACAGAGCAGTACTTC. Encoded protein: CASSVGTAVTEQYF.